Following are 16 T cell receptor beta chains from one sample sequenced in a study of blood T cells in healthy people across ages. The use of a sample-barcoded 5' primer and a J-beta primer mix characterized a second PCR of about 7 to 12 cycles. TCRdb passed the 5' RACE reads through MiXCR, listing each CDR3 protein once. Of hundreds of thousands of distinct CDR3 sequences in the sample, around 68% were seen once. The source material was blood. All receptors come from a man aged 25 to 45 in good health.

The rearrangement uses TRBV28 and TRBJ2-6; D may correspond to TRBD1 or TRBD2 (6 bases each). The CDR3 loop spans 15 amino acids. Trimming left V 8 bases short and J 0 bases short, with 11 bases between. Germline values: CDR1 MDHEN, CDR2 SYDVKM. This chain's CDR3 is CASYGGYSGANVLTF. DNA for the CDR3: TGTGCCAGCTACGGGGGCTACTCTGGGGCCAACGTCCTGACTTTC.

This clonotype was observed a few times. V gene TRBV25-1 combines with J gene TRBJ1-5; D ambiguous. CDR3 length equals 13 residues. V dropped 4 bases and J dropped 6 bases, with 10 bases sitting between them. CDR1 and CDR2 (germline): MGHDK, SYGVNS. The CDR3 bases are TGTGCCAGCAGTGTAGAAGTTGGTCAGCCCCAGCATTTT. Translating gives CASSVEVGQPQHF.

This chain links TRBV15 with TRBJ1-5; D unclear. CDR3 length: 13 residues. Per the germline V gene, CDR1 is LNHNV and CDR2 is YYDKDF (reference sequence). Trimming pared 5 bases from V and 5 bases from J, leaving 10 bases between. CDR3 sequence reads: CATSDRTYQPQHF. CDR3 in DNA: TGTGCCACCAGCGACCGGACCTATCAGCCCCAGCATTTT.

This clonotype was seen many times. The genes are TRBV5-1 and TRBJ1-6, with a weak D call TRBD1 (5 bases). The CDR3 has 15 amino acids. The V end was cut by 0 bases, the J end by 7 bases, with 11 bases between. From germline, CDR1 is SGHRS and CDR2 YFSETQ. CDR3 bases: TGCGCCAGCAGCTTGGATCCGGGGACGAATTCACCCCTCCACTTT. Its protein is CASSLDPGTNSPLHF.

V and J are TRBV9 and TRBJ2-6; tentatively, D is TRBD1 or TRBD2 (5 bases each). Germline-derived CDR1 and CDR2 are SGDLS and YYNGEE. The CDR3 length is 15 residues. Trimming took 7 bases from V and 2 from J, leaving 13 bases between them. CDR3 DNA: TGTGCCAGCGGGGGTCCTGCAGCTGGGGCCAACGTCCTGACTTTC. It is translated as CASGGPAAGANVLTF.

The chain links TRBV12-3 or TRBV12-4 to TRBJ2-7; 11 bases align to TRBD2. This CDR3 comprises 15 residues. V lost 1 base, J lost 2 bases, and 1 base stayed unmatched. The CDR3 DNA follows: TGTGCCAGCAGTTTAGTAGCGGGGGGGCCCTACGAGCAGTACTTC. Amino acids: CASSLVAGGPYEQYF.

In DNA, the CDR3 is TGCGCCAGCAGCCAAAACCACCAGGCTAACTATGGCTACACCTTC. Translation gives CASSQNHQANYGYTF. The chain uses TRBV4-1 and TRBJ1-2; D gene unclear. Germline V lookup: CDR1 MGHRA, CDR2 YSYEKL. V lost 2 bases to trimming and J lost 0 bases, with 10 bases between them. The length of the CDR3 is 15 residues.

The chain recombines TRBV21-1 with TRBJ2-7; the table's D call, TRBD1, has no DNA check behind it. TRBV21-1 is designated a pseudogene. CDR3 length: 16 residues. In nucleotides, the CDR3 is TGTGCCAGCCCCCTGAGCAGGGTAGGGAGGACCTACGAGCAGTACTTC. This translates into CASPLSRVGRTYEQYF.

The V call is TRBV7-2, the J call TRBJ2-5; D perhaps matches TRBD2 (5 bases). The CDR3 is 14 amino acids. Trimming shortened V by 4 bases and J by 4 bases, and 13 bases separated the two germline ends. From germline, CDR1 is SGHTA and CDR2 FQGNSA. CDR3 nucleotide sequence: TGTGCCAGCAGCTCAAACGGACTCACAGAGACCCAGTACTTC. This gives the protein CASSSNGLTETQYF.

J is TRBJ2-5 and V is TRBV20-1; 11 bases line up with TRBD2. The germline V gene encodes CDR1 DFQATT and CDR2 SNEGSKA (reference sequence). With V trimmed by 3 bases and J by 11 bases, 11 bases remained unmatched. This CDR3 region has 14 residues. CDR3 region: CSARGLAALGEQYF. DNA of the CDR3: TGCAGTGCTAGGGGACTAGCGGCACTCGGTGAGCAGTACTTC.

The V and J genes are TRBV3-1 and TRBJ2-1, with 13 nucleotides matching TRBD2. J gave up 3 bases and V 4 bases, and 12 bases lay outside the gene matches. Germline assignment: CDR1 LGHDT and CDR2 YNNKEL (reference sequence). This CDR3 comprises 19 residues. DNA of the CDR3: TGTGCCAGCAGCCGCATTTCCGGGACTAGCGGGGCAAACTACAATGAGCAGTTCTTC. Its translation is CASSRISGTSGANYNEQFF.

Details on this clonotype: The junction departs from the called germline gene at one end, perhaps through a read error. CDR3 protein: CANSLTSTRDNEQFF. Here the CDR3 DNA reads TGCGCCAACAGCTTGACCTCTACTAGAGACAATGAGCAGTTCTTC. This rearrangement joins TRBV5-1 to TRBJ2-1; possible D gene TRBD2, 5 bases. CDR1 and CDR2 from the germline V gene are SGHRS and YFSETQ. The CDR3 is made up of 15 amino acids.

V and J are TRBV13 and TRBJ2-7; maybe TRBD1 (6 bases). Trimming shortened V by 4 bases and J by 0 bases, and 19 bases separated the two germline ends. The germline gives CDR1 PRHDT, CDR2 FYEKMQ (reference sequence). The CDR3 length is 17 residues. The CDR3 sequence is CASSSPQTTGGSYEQYF. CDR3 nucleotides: TGTGCCAGCAGCTCACCACAAACGACAGGTGGCTCCTACGAGCAGTACTTC.

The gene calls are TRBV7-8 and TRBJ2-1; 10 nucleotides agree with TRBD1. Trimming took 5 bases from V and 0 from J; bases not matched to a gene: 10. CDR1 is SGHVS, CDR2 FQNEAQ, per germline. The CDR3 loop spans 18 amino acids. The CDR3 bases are TGTGCCAGCAGCGTCCCGGGACAGGGGTCAAGCTCCTACAATGAGCAGTTCTTC. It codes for CASSVPGQGSSSYNEQFF.

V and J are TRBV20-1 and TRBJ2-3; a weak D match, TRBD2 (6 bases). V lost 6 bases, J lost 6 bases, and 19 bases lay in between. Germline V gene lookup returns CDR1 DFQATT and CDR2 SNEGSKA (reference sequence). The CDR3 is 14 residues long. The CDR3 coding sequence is TGCAGTGCACCCATAGCGGAGGACTTTGATACGCAGTATTTT. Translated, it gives CSAPIAEDFDTQYF.

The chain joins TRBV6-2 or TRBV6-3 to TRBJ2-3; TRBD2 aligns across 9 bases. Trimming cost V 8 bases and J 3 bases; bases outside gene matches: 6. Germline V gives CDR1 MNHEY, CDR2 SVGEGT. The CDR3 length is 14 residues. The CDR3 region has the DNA TGTGCCAGCCGGCTGAGCGGGGGGACAGATACGCAGTATTTT. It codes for CASRLSGGTDTQYF.